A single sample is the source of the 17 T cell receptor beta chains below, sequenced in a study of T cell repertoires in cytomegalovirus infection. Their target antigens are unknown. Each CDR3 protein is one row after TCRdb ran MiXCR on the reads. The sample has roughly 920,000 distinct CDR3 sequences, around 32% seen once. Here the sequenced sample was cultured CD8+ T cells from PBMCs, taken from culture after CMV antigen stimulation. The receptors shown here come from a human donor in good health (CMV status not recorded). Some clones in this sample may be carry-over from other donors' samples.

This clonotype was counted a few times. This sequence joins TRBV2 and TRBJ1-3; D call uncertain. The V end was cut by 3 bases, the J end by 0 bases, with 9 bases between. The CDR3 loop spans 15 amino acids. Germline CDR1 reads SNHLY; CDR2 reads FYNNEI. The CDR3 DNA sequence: TGTGCCAGCAGTGATATCGGCATCTCTGGAAACACCATATATTTT. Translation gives CASSDIGISGNTIYF.

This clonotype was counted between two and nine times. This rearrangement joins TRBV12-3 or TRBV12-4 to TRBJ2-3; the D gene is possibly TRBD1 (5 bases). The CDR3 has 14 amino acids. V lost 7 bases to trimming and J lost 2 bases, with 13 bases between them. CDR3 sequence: CASTHQGITDTQYF. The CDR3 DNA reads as TGTGCCAGCACCCACCAGGGTATCACAGATACGCAGTATTTT.

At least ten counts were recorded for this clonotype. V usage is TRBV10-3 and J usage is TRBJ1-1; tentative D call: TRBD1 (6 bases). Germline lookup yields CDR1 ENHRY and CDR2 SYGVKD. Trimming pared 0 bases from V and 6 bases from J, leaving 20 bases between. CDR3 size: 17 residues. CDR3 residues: CAISESIFSGGAAEAFF. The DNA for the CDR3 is TGTGCCATCAGTGAGTCGATATTTTCGGGGGGCGCGGCTGAAGCTTTCTTT.

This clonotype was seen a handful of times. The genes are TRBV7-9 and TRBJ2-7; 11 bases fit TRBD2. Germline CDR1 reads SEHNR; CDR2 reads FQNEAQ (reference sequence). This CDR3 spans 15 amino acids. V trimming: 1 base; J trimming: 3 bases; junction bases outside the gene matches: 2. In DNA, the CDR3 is TGTGCCAGCAGCTTAGGGACTAGCGGGCACTACGAGCAGTACGTC. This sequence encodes CASSLGTSGHYEQYV.

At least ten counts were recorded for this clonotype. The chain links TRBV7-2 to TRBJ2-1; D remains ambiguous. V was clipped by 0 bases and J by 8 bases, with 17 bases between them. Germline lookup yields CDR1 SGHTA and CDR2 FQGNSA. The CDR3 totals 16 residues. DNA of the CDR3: TGTGCCAGCAGCTTAGCGCACAGTAGGCCCCTGGATGAGCAGTTCTTC. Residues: CASSLAHSRPLDEQFF.

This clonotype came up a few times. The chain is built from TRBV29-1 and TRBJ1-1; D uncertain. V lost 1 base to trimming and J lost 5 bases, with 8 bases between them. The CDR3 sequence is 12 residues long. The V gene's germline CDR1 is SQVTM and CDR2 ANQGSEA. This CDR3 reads CSVEGLVTEAFF. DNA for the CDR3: TGCAGCGTTGAAGGTCTGGTGACTGAAGCTTTCTTT.

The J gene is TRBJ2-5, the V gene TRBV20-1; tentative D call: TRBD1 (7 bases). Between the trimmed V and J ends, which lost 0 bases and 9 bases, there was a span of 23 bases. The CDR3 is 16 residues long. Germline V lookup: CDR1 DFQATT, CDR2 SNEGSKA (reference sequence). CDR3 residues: CSARDSAGGIQMAQYF. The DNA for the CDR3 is TGCAGTGCTAGAGATTCGGCAGGGGGGATCCAAATGGCCCAGTACTTC.

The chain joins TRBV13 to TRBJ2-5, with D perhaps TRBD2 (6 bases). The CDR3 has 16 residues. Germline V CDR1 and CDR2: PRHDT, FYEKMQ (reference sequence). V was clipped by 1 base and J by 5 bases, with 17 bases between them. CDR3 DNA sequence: TGTGCCAGCAGCTTAGTGAAGGACTACATGGACGAGACCCAGTACTTC. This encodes CASSLVKDYMDETQYF.

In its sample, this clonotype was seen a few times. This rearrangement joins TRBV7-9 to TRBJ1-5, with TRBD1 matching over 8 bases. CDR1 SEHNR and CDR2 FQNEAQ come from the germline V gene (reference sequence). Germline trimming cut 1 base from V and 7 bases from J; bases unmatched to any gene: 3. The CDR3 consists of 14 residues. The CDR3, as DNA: TGTGCCAGCAGCTTAGGGACAGGGACCCAGCCCCAGCATTTT. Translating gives CASSLGTGTQPQHF.

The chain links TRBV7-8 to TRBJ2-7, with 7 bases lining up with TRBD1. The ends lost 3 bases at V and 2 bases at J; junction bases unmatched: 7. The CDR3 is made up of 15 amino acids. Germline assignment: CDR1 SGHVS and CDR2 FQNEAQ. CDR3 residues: CASSFRGGRTYEQYV. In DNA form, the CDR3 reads TGTGCCAGCAGCTTTAGAGGGGGCAGAACCTACGAGCAGTACGTC.

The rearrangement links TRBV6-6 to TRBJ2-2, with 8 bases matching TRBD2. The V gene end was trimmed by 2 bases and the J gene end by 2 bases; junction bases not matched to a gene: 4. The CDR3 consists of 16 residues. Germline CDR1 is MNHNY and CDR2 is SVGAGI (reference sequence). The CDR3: CASSYNGGDNTGELFF. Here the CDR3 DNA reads TGTGCCAGCAGTTACAACGGGGGGGACAACACCGGGGAGCTGTTTTTT.

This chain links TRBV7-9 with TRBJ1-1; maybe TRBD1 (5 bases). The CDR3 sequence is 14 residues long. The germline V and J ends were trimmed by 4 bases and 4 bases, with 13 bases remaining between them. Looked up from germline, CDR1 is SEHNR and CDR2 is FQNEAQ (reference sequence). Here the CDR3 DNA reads TGTGCCAGCAGCTGGGGTGGGGGTTTCACTGAAGCTTTCTTT. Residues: CASSWGGGFTEAFF.

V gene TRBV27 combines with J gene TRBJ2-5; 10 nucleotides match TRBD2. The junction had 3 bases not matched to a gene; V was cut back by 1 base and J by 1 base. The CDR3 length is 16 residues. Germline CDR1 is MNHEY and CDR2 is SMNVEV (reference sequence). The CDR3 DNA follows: TGTGCCAGCAGTTTATTAGCGGGGGGTACCCAAGAGACCCAGTACTTC. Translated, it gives CASSLLAGGTQETQYF.

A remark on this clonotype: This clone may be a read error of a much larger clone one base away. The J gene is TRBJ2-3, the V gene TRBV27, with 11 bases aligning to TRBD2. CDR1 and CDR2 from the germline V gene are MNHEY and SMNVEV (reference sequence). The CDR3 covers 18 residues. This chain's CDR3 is CAGSPLTSGVINTDTQYF. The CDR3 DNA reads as TGTGCCGGCAGTCCTCTGACTAGCGGGGTTATAAACACAGATACGCAGTATTTT.

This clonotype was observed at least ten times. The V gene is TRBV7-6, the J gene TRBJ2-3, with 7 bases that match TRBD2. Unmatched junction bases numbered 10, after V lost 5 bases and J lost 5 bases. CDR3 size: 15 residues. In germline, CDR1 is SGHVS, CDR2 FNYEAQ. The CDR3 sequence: CASSVLAETQDTQYF. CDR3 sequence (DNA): TGTGCCAGCAGCGTCCTAGCGGAAACACAAGATACGCAGTATTTT.

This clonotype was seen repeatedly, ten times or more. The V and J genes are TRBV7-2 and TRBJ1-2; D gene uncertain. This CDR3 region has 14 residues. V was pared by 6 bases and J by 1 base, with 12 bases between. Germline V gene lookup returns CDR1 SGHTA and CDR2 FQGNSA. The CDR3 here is CASREGADNYGYTF. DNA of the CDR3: TGTGCCAGCAGGGAGGGCGCCGATAACTATGGCTACACCTTC.

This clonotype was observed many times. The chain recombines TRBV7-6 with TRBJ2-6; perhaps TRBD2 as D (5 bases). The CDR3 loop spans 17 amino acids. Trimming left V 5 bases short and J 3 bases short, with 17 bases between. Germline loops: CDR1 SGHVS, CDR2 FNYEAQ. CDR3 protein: CASSPSYTGIGANVLTF. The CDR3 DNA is TGTGCCAGCAGCCCCTCGTACACCGGGATTGGGGCCAACGTCCTGACTTTC.